The TCR beta chain described here comes from a study of cytomegalovirus exposure and HLA in healthy donors. Of note for this clone: What it binds is unknown.

Findings of the study overall: A later analysis linked a missense variant in DCLRE1C to the trimming of TCR beta V and J genes. HLA-A and HLA-B allele assignments for most subjects were reportedly predicted accurately using TCR beta sequences.

Healthy individuals who donated bone marrow served as the donors. Germline CDR1 reads SGHTA; CDR2 reads FQGNSA. Trimming took 4 bases from V and 5 from J, leaving 13 bases between them. The CDR3 is made up of 14 amino acids. PCR employed 60 Vbeta and 13 Jbeta primers. The repertoire was sequenced with immunoSEQ multiplex PCR; TCRdb's copy has only in-frame clones and lacks some. The table lists about 67,000 clones, around 80% of them singletons. This TCR came from a man between 40 and 49 years old in good health and CMV-seronegative. Source material: PBMCs. The chain couples TRBV7-2 to TRBJ2-3; D may be TRBD2 (5 bases). The CDR3 DNA sequence: TGTGCCAGCAGCTCCAGGCGCGAGGGAGATACGCAGTATTTT. Translating it yields CASSSRREGDTQYF.